The present TCR beta chain was sequenced within a study of OX40 agonist ivuxolimab in advanced cancers. For the study at large: All patients had ivuxolimab intravenously every 2 weeks at 0.01 to 10 mg/kg. There were three patients with partial responses, one having hepatocellular carcinoma and two cutaneous melanoma.

Clones were sequenced by immunoSEQ multiplex PCR, and TCRdb holds only the in-frame ones, with some missing. The table shows about 17,000 clones, with roughly 82% occurring only once. The CDR3 length is 14 residues. Trimming left V 5 bases short and J 2 bases short, with 12 bases between. Per germline, CDR1 SGHTA and CDR2 FQGNSA. This specimen consisted of CD4+ or CD8+ T cells sorted from blood, obtained in a trial of the OX40 agonist ivuxolimab. The origin of this receptor is an adult with an advanced solid tumor such as melanoma, head and neck, liver or kidney cancer. V gene TRBV7-2 combines with J gene TRBJ2-5, with D perhaps being TRBD1 or TRBD2 (6 bases each). DNA for the CDR3: TGTGCCAGCAGCGGAGGGGGGAAGCAAGAGACCCAGTACTTC. This encodes CASSGGGKQETQYF.